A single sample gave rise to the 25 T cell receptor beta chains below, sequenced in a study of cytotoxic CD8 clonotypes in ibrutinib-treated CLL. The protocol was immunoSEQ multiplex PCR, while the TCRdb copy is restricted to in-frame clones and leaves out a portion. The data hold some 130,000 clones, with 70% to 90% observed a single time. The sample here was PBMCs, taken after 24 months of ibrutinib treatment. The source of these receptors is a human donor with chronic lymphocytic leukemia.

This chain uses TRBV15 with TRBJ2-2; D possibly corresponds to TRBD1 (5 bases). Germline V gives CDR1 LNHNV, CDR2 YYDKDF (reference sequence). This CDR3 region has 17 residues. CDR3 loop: CALERRAASTNTGELFF. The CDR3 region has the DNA TGTGCTCTCGAGCGCAGGGCGGCTTCCACGAACACCGGGGAGCTGTTTTTT.

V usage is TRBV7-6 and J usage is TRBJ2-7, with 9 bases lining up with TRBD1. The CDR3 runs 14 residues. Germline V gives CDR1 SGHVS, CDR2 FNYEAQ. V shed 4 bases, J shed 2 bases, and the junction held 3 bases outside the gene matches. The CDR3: CASSSGTGPYEQYF. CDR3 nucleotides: TGTGCCAGCAGCTCCGGGACAGGGCCCTACGAGCAGTACTTC. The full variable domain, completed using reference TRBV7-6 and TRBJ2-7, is GAGVSQSPRYKVTKRGQDVALRCDPISGHVSLYWYRQALGQGPEFLTYFNYEAQQDKSGLPNDRFSAERPEGSISTLTIQRTEQRDSAMYRCASSSGTGPYEQYFGPGTRLTVT.

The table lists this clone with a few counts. CDR3 nucleotides: TGCGCCAGCAGTGAGACACTGGCGGGATGTATGAACACTGAAGCTTTCTTT. This codes for CASSETLAGCMNTEAFF. The chain joins TRBV10-1 to TRBJ1-1; D gene uncertain. V was pared by 2 bases and J by 0 bases, with 16 bases between. This CDR3 region has 17 residues. The germline gives CDR1 WNHNN, CDR2 SYGVQD (reference sequence).

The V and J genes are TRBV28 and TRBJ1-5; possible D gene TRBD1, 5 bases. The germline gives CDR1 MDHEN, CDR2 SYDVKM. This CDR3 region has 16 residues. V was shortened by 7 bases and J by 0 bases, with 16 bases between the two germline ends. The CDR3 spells CASIPPGRGSNQPQHF. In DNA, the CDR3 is TGTGCCAGCATCCCCCCAGGGCGAGGTAGCAATCAGCCCCAGCATTTT.

In nucleotides, the CDR3 is TGTGCCAGCAGCGTAGTAATCCCCCTCAGGGGGCCTGATGAAAAACTGTTTTTT. Translation: CASSVVIPLRGPDEKLFF. V usage is TRBV9 and J usage is TRBJ1-4, with 8 bases aligning to TRBD1. The CDR3 is 18 amino acids. Trimming removed 0 bases from V and 6 bases from J; junction bases left unmatched: 13. Per the germline V gene, CDR1 is SGDLS and CDR2 is YYNGEE.

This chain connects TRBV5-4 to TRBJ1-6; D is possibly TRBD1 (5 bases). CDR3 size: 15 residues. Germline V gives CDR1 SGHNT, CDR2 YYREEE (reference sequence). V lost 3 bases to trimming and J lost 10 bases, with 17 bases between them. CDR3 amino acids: CASSWMPEGHSPLHF. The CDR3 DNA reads TGTGCCAGCAGCTGGATGCCGGAAGGACACTCACCCCTCCACTTT.

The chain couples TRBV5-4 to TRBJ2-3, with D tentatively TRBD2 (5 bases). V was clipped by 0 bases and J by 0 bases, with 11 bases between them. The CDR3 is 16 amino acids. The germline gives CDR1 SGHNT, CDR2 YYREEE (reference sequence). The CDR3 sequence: CASSLAGKSSTDTQYF. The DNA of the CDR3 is TGTGCCAGCAGCTTGGCCGGGAAATCTAGCACAGATACGCAGTATTTT.

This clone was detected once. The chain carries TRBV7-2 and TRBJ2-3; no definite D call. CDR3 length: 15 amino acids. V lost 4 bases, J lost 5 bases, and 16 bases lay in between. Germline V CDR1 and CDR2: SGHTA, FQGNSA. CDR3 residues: CASSSQGLRGDTQYF. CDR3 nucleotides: TGTGCCAGCAGCTCCCAAGGCCTTCGAGGAGATACGCAGTATTTT.

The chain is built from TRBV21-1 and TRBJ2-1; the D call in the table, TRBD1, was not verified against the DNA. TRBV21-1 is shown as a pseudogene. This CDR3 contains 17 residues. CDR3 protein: CASSKDPQGGSYNEQFF. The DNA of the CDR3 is TGTGCCAGCAGCAAAGACCCACAGGGGGGCTCCTACAATGAGCAGTTCTTC.

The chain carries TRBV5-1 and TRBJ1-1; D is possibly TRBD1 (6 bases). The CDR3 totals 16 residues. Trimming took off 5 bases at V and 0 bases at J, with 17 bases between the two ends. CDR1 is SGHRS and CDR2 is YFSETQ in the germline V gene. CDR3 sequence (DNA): TGCGCCAGCAGTCCCGGGACAAGGGCGATGAACACTGAAGCTTTCTTT. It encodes CASSPGTRAMNTEAFF.

The CDR3 loop reads CASSLGRLGEQYF. Here the CDR3 DNA reads TGTGCCAGCAGCTTGGGCAGGTTAGGCGAGCAGTACTTC. The genes are TRBV5-4 and TRBJ2-7; D is unclear. The germline gives CDR1 SGHNT, CDR2 YYREEE (reference sequence). There are 13 residues in the CDR3. V gave up 0 bases and J gave up 6 bases, with 10 bases separating them. The full variable domain, completed using reference TRBV5-4 and TRBJ2-7, is ETGVTQSPTHLIKTRGQQVTLRCSSQSGHNTVSWYQQALGQGPQFIFQYYREEENGRGNFPPRFSGLQFPNYSSELNVNALELDDSALYLCASSLGRLGEQYFGPGTRLTVT.

The CDR3 region has the DNA TGTGCCAGTAGCGGGACAGGGAACCAAGAGACCCAGTACTTC. It is translated as CASSGTGNQETQYF. The J gene is TRBJ2-5, the V gene TRBV19; 9 positions match TRBD1. The CDR3 totals 14 residues. V gave up 6 bases and J gave up 0 bases; unmatched junction bases: 2. Germline loops: CDR1 LNHDA, CDR2 SQIVND (reference sequence).

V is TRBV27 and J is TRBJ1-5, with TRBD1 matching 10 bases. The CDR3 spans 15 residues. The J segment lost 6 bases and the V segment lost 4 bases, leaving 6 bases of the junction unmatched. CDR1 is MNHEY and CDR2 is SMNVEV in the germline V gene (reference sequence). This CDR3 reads CASSSIGQGVQPQHF. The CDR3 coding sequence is TGTGCCAGCAGTTCTATCGGACAGGGGGTTCAGCCCCAGCATTTT.

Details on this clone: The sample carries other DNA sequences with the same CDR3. The CDR3 protein is CASSGGTGQPQHF. Written as DNA, the CDR3 is TGTGCCAGCAGTGGGGGGACAGGGCAGCCCCAGCATTTT. The V gene is TRBV9, the J gene TRBJ1-5, with 9 bases fitting TRBD1. Trimming took 5 bases from V and 7 from J; bases not matched to a gene: 4. Germline loops: CDR1 SGDLS, CDR2 YYNGEE. CDR3 length equals 13 residues.

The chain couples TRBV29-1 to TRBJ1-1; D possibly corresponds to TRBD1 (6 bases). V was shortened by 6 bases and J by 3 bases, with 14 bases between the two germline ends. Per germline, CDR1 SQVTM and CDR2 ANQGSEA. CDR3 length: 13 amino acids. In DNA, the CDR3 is TGCAGCGTGGGTGGGTCAGGGGACACTGAAGCTTTCTTT. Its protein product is CSVGGSGDTEAFF.

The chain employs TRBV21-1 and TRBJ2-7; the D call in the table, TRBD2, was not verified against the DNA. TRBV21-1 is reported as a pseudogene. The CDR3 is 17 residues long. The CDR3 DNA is TGTGCCAGCAGCATTACCGGACTAGCGGGATGTATCTACGAGCAGTACTTC. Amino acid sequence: CASSITGLAGCIYEQYF.

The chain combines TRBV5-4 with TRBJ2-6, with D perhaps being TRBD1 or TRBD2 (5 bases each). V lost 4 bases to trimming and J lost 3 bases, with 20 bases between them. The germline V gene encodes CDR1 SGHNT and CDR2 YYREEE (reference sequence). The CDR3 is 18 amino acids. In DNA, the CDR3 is TGTGCCAGCAGCCCGACCATCTGGGGCGGACTTGGGGCCAACGTCCTGACTTTC. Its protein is CASSPTIWGGLGANVLTF. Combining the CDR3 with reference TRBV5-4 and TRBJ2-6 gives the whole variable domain ETGVTQSPTHLIKTRGQQVTLRCSSQSGHNTVSWYQQALGQGPQFIFQYYREEENGRGNFPPRFSGLQFPNYSSELNVNALELDDSALYLCASSPTIWGGLGANVLTFGAGSRLTVL.

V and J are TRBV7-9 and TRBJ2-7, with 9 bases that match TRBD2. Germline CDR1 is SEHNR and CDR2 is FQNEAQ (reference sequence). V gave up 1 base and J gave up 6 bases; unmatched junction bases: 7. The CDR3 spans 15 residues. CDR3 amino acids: CASSLVVAGVLEQYF. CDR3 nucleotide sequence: TGTGCCAGCAGCTTAGTAGTAGCGGGAGTTCTCGAGCAGTACTTC.

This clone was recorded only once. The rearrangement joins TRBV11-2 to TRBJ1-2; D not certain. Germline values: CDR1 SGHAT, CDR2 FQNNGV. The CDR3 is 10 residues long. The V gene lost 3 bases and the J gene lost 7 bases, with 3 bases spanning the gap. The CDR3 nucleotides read TGTGCCAGCAGCTTCGGTGGCTACACCTTC. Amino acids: CASSFGGYTF. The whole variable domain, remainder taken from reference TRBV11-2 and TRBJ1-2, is EAGVAQSPRYKIIEKRQSVAFWCNPISGHATLYWYQQILGQGPKLLIQFQNNGVVDDSQLPKDRFSAERLKGVDSTLKIQPAKLEDSAVYLCASSFGGYTFGSGTRLTVV.

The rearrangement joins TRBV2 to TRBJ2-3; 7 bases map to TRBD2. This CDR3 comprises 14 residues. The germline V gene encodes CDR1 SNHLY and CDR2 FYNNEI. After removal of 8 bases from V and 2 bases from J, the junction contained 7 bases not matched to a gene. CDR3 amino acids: CASGVGGITDTQYF. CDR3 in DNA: TGTGCCAGCGGGGTGGGGGGGATCACAGATACGCAGTATTTT.

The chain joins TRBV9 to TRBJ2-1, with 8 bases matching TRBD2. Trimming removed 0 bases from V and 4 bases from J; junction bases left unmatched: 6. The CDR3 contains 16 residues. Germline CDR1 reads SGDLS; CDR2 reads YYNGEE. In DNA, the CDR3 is TGTGCCAGCAGCGTAGTGGCGGGAGGCCCTTACAATGAGCAGTTCTTC. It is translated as CASSVVAGGPYNEQFF.

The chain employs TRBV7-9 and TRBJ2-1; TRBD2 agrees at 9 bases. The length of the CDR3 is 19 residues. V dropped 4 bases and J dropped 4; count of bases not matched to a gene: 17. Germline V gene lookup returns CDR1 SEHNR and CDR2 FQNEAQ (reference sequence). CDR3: CASSSETSIIAGVYNEQFF. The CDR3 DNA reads TGTGCCAGCAGCTCAGAAACTTCTATAATAGCGGGAGTTTACAATGAGCAGTTCTTC.

CDR3 nucleotide sequence: TGTGCCAGCAGTTACAGCCACGAGCAGTACTTC. It codes for CASSYSHEQYF. The rearrangement uses TRBV28 and TRBJ2-7; D call uncertain. CDR1 is MDHEN and CDR2 is SYDVKM in the germline V gene. V was cut by 4 bases and J by 5 bases, with 6 bases left in between. The CDR3 is made up of 11 amino acids.

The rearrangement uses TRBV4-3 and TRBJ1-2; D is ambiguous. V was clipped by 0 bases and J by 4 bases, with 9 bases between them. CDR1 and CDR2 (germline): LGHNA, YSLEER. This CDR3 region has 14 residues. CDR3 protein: CASSQEMQPYGYTF. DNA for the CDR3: TGCGCCAGCAGCCAAGAGATGCAGCCCTATGGCTACACCTTC.

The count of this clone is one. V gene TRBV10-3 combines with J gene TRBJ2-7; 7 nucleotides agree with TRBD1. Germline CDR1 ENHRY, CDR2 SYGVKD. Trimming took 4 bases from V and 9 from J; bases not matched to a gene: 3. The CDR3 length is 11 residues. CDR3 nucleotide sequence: TGTGCCATCAGTGGGACAGGTGTGCAGTACTTC. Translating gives CAISGTGVQYF.